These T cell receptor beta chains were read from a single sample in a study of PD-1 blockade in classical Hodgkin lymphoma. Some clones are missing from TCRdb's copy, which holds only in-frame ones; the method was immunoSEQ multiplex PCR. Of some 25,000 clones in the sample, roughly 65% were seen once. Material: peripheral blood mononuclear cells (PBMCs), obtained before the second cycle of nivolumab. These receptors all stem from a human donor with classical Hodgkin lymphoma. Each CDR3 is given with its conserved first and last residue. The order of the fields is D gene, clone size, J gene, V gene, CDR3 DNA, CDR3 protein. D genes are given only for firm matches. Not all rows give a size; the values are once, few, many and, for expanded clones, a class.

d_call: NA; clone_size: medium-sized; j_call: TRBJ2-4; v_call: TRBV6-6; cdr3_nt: TGTGCCAGCAGCTCACTGCGGCTAGCCAAAAACATTCAGTACTTC; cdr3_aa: CASSSLRLAKNIQYF
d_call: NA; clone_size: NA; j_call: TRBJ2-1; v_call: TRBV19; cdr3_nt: TGTGCCAGTAGTACCCCAACAGGGCTATTCGATGAGCAGTTCTTC; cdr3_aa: CASSTPTGLFDEQFF
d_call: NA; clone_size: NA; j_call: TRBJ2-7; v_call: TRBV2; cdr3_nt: TGTGCCAGCAACCCGCGGGGGCCAGGGAGCGAGCAGTACTTC; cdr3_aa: CASNPRGPGSEQYF
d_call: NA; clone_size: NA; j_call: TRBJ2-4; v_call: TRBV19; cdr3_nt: TGTGCCAGTAGTATCCAACTTTGGAAAGCCAAAAACATTCAGTACTTC; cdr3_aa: CASSIQLWKAKNIQYF
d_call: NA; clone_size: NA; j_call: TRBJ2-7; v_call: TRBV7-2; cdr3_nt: TGTGCCAGCAGCCGAGCCCGGGACCCAACCTACGAGCAGTACTTC; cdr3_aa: CASSRARDPTYEQYF
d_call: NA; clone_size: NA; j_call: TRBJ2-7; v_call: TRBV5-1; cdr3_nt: TGCGCCAGCAGCTTTGACACCCCCTACGAGCAGTACTTC; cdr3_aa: CASSFDTPYEQYF
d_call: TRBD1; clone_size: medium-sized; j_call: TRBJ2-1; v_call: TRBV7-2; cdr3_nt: TGTGCCAGCAGCTTAGCTGGAGCAGGGGGCGATTTCTTC; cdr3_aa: CASSLAGAGGDFF
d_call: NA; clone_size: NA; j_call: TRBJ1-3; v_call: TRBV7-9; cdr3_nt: TGTGCCAGCAGCTTAGGGGCCCCCTCTGGAAACACCATATATTTT; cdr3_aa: CASSLGAPSGNTIYF
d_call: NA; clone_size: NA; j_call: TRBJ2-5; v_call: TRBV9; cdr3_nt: TGTGCCAGCAGTTGGGCGGAACAAGAGACCCAGTACTTC; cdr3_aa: CASSWAEQETQYF
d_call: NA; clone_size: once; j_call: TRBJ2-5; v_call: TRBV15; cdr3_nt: TGTGCCACCTCGGGGGGCTCCCCGGTGGAGACCCAGTACTTC; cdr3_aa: CATSGGSPVETQYF
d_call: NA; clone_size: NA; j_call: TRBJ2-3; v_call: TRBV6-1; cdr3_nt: TGTGCCAGCAGTGCTTGGACAGTGATCTCAGCTAGCACAGATACGCAGTATTTT; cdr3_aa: CASSAWTVISASTDTQYF
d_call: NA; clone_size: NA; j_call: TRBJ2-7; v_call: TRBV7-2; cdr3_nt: TGTGCCAGCAACCGGGGGGCAGGGGTATACGAGCAGTACTTC; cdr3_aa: CASNRGAGVYEQYF
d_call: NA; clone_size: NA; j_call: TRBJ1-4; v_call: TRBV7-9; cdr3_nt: TGTGCCAGCAGCCCAGGACAGTCGGCTGAAAAACTGTTTTTT; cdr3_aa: CASSPGQSAEKLFF
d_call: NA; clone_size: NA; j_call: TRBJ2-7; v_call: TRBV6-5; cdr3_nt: TGTGCCAGCAGTTACGCCCCCAGGGACGAGCAGTACTTC; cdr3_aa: CASSYAPRDEQYF
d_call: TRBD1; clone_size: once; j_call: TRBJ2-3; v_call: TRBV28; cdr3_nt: TGTGCCAGCAGTTTCGGGACAGGCGGCACAGATACGCAGTATTTT; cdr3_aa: CASSFGTGGTDTQYF
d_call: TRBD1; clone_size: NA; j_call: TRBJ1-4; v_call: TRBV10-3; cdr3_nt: TGTGCCATCAGTGAGCGGACAGGGGGAGGCGAAAAACTGTTTTTT; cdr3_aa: CAISERTGGGEKLFF
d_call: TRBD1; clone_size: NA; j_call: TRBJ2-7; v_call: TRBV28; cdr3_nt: TGTGCCAGCAGTCCGACCGGGACAGGGGACGAGCAGTACTTC; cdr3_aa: CASSPTGTGDEQYF
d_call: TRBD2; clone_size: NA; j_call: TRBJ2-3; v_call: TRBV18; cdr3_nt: TGTGCCAGCTCACCTGACAGCTCGGGGGGTAAGACAGATACGCAGTATTTT; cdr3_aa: CASSPDSSGGKTDTQYF
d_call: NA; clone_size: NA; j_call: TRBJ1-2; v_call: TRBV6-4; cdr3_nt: TGTGCCAGCAGGTTACGGGGGGCTTGGGGCTACACCTTC; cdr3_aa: CASRLRGAWGYTF
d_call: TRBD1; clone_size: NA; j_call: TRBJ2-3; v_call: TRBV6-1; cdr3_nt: TGTGCCAGCAGTACCCGGACAGGCAGCACAGATACGCAGTATTTT; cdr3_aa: CASSTRTGSTDTQYF
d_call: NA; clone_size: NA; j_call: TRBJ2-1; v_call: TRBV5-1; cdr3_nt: TGCGCCAGCAGCACCACAGAGAGCTCCTACAATGAGCAGTTCTTC; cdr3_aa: CASSTTESSYNEQFF
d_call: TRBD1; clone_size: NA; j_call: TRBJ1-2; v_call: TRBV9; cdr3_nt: TGTGCCAGCAGCCCCTCTGAGCGGGACAGGGCCTTCTTAAACTATGGCTACACCTTC; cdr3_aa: CASSPSERDRAFLNYGYTF
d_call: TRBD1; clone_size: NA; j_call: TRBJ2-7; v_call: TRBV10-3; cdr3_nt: TGTGCCATCAGTGACGGGACAGGGGTGGGGGAGCAGTACTTC; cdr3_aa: CAISDGTGVGEQYF
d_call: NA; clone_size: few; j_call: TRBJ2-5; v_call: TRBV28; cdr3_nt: TGTGCCAGCAGTTTATTCGGATCGGGGGTCAGGGAGACCCAGTACTTC; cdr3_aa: CASSLFGSGVRETQYF
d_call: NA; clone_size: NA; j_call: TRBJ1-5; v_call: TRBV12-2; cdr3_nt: TGTGCAAGTCGCTTAGCGCTTTGGGGAAGCAATCAGCCCCAGCATTTT; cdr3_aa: CASRLALWGSNQPQHF
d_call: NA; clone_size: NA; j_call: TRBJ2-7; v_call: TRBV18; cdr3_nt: TGTGCCAGCTCACCGGTGTGGGGGGACTCCTACGAGCAGTACTTC; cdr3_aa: CASSPVWGDSYEQYF
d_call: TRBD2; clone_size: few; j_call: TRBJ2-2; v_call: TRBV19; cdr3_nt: TGTGCCAGTAGTTGGACTAGCGGGAGCGCCGGGGAGCTGTTTTTT; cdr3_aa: CASSWTSGSAGELFF
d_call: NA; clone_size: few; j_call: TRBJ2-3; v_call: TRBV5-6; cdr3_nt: TGTGCCAGCAGCCCCCCAGGTTGGTCGGGAGATACGCAGTATTTT; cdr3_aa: CASSPPGWSGDTQYF
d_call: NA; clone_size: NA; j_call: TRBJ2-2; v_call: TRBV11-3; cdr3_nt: TGTGCCAGCAGCTTGGGCGGTTCGAACACCGGGGAGCTGTTTTTT; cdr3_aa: CASSLGGSNTGELFF
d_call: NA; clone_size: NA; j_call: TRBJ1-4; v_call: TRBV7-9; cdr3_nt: TGTGCCAGCAGCTTAGAACAGACAATGGTAAATGAAAAACTGTTTTTT; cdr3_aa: CASSLEQTMVNEKLFF
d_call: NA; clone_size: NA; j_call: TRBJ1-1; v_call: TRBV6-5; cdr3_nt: TGTGCCAGCAGTTACGGGTCCGGTAACACTGAAGCTTTCTTT; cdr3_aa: CASSYGSGNTEAFF
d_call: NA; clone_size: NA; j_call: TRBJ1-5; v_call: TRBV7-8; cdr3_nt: TGTGCCAGCAGCTTAGGACAGAATCAGCCCCAGCATTTT; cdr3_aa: CASSLGQNQPQHF
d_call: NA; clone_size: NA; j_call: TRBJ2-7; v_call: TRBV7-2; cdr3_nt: TGTGCCAGCAGCTCCATTCCGGGTCCCTACGAGCAGTACTTC; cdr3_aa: CASSSIPGPYEQYF
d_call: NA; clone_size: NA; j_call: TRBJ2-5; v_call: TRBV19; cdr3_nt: TGTGCCAGTAGCATAGGCCCGCGAAATACCCAGTACTTC; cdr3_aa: CASSIGPRNTQYF
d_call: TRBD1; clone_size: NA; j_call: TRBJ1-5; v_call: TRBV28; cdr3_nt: TGTGCCAGCAGCACACAGGCAGGGGGATTCCAGCCCCAGCATTTT; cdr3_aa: CASSTQAGGFQPQHF
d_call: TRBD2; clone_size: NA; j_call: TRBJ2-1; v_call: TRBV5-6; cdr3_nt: TGTGCCAGCAGCTTGGTGATAGCGGGGAGCTCCTACAATGAGCAGTTCTTC; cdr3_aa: CASSLVIAGSSYNEQFF
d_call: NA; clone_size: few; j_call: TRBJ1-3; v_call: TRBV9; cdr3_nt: TGTGCCAGCAGCGTAGGGGGAAGCTCTGGAAACACCATATATTTT; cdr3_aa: CASSVGGSSGNTIYF
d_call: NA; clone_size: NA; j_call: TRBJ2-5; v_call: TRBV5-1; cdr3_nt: TGCGCCAGCAGCGTAGAAGAGACCCAGTACTTC; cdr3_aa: CASSVEETQYF
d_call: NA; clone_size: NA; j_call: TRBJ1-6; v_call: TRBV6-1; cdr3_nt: TGTGCCAGCAGTGAGCGGGACACCACGGAGGTTTCACCCCTCCACTTT; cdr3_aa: CASSERDTTEVSPLHF
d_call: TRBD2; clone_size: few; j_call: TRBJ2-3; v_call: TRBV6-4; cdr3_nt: TGTGCCAGCAGTGCTAGCGGGAGCACAGATACGCAGTATTTT; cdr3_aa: CASSASGSTDTQYF
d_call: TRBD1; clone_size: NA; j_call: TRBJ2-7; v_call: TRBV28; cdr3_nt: TGTGCCAGCACTACAGGACAGGGGGCCACGTGGGGCTACGAGCAGTACTTC; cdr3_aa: CASTTGQGATWGYEQYF
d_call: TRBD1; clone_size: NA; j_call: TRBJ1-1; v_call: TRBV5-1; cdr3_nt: TGCGCCAGCAGCTTGGTGGACAGGTCGTTGAACACTGAAGCTTTCTTT; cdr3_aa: CASSLVDRSLNTEAFF
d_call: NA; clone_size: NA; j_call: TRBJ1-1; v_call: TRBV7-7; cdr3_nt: TGTGCCAGCAGCTTATCGGGGAACACTGAAGCTTTCTTT; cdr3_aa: CASSLSGNTEAFF
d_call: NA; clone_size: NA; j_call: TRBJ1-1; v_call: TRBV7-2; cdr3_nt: TGTGCCAGCAGCTTAGGGAGGACTGAAGCTTTCTTT; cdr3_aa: CASSLGRTEAFF
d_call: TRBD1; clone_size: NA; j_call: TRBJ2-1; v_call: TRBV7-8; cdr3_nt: TGTGCCAGCAGTCATGACAGGGCCAATGAGCAGTTCTTC; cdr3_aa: CASSHDRANEQFF
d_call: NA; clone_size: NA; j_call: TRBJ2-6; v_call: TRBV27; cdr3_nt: TGTGCCAGCAGTTTATACCCCCTTCCCTCAGGAACTGGGGCCAACGTCCTGACTTTC; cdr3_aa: CASSLYPLPSGTGANVLTF
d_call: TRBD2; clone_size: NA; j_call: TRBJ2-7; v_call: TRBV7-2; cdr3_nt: TGTGCCAGCAGCTTAGTGGCACTAGCGGGATCGTACGAGCAGTACTTC; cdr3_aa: CASSLVALAGSYEQYF
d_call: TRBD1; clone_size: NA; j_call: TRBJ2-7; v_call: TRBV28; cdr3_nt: TGTGCCACCACCTGGAAACAGGGGGCGACGATCCACGAGCAGTACTTC; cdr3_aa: CATTWKQGATIHEQYF